This T cell receptor (beta chain) was sequenced during a study of metastatic and nonmetastatic thyroid tumors. With MiXCR, TCRdb called clones anew from the PCR reads. The sample consists of tens of thousands of clones, around 23% of them appearing once. No patient received treatment before thyroid surgery. The ends were cut back, 3 bases at V and 7 bases at J, with 9 bases in the middle. The germline CDR1 and CDR2 sequences are SEHNR and FQNEAQ (reference sequence). There are 13 residues in the CDR3. In its sample, this clone was seen many times. Material for sequencing was blood. The source is a male donor with papillary thyroid cancer or a benign thyroid nodule (not recorded which). Some clones in this sample may be carry-over from other donors' samples. The chain uses TRBV7-9 and TRBJ2-2, with D uncertain. The CDR3 spells CASSFSSHGELFF. In nucleotides, the CDR3 is TGTGCCAGCAGCTTCTCCTCCCACGGGGAGCTGTTTTTT.